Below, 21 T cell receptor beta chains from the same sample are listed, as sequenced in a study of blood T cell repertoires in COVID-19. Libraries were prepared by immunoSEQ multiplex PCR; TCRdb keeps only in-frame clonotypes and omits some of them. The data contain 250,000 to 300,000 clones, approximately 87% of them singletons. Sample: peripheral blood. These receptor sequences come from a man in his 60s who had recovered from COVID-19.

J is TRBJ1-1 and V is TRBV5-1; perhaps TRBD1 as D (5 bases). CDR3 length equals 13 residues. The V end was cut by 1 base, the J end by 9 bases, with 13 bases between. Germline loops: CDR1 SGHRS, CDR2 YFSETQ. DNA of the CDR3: TGCGCCAGCAGCTTGAACCAGGGAAGGCAAGCTTTCTTT. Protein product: CASSLNQGRQAFF.

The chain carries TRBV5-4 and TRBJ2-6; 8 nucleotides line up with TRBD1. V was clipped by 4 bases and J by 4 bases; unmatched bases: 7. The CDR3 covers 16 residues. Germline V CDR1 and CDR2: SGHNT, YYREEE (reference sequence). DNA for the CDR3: TGTGCCAGCAGCCTAGGACAGGGTAGGGGGGCCAACGTCCTGACTTTC. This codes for CASSLGQGRGANVLTF.

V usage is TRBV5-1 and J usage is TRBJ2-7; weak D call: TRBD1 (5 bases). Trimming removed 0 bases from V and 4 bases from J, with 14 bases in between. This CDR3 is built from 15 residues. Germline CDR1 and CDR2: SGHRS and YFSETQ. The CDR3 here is CASSLGDSRSYEQYF. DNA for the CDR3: TGCGCCAGCAGCTTGGGTGACAGTCGTTCGTACGAGCAGTACTTC.

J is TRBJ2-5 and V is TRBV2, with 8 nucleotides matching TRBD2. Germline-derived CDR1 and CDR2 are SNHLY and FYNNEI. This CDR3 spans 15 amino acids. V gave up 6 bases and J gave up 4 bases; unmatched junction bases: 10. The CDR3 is CASRAGTRGPETQYF. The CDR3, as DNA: TGTGCCAGCAGGGCCGGGACTAGGGGCCCAGAGACCCAGTACTTC.

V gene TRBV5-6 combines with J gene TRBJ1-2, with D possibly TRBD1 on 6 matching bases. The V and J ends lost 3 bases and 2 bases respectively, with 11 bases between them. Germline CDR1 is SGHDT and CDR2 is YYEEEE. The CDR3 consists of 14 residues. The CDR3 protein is CASSYSGQNYGYTF. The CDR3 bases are TGTGCCAGCAGCTACTCCGGACAGAACTATGGCTACACCTTC.

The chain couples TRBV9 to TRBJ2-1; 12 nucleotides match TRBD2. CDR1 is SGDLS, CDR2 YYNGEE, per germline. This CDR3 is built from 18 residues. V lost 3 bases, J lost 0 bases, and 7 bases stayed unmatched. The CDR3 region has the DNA TGTGCCAGCAGCGCAGAAGGACTAGCGGGGAGCTCCTACAATGAGCAGTTCTTC. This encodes CASSAEGLAGSSYNEQFF.

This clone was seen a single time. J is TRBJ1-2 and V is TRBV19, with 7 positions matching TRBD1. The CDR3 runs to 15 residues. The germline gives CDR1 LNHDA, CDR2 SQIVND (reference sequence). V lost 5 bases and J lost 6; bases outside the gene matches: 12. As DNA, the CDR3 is TGTGCCAGTAGTGCCCGGGGACAGCCAGCTCATGGCTACACCTTC. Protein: CASSARGQPAHGYTF.

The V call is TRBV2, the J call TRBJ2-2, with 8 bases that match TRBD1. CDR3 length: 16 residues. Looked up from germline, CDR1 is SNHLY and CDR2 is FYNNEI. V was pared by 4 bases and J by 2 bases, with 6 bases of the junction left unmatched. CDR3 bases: TGTGCCAGCAGTGTAAGGGGACAGGACAACACCGGGGAGCTGTTTTTT. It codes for CASSVRGQDNTGELFF.

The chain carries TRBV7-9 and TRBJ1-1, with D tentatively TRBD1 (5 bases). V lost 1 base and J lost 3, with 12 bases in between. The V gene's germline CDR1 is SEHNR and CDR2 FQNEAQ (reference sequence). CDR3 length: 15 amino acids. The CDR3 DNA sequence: TGTGCCAGCAGCTTAGTAGGGGTAGCGGACACTGAAGCTTTCTTT. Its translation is CASSLVGVADTEAFF.

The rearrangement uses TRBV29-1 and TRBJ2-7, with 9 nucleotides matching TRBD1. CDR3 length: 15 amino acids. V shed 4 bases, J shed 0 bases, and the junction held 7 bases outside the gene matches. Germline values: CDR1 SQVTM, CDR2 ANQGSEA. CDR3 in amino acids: CSVVPGTGSSYEQYF. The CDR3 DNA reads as TGCAGCGTTGTGCCCGGGACAGGGAGCTCCTACGAGCAGTACTTC.

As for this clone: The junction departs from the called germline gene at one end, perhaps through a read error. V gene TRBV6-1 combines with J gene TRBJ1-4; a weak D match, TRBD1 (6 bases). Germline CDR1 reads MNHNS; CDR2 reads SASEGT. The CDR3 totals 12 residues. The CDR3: CASSEPLRQVLF. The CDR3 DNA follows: TGTGCCAGCAGTGAACCTCTAAGACAGGTCCTTTTT.

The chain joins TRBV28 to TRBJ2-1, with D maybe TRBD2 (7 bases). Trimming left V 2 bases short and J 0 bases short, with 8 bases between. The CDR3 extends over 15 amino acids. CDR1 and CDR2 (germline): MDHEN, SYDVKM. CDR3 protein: CASSLGGASYNEQFF. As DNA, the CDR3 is TGTGCCAGCAGTTTAGGGGGGGCCTCCTACAATGAGCAGTTCTTC.

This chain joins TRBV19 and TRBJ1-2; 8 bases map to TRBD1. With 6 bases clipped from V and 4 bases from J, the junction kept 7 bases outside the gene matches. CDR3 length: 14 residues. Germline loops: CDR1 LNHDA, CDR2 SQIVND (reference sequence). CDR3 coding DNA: TGTGCCAGTAGCCTCTTACAGGGGGTCTATGGCTACACCTTC. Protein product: CASSLLQGVYGYTF.

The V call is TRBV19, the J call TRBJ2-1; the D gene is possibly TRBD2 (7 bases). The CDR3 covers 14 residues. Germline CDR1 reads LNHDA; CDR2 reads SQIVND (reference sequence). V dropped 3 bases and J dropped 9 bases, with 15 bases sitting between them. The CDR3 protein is CASSMGTGRVEQFF. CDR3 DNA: TGTGCCAGTAGTATGGGAACAGGGAGGGTTGAGCAGTTCTTC.

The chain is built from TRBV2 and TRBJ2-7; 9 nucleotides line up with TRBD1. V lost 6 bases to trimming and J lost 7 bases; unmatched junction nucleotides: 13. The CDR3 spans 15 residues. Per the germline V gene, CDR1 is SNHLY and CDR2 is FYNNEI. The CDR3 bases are TGTGCCAGCAGAGGAAATCACAGGGGGCATAAGGAGCAGTACTTC. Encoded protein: CASRGNHRGHKEQYF.

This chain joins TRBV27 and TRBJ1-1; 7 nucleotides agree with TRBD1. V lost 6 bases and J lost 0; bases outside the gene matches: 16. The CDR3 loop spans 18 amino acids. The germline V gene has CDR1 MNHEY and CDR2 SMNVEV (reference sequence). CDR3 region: CASRPPWQGGKMNTEAFF. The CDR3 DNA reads TGTGCCAGCAGACCACCCTGGCAGGGGGGAAAAATGAACACTGAAGCTTTCTTT.

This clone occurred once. CDR3 DNA sequence: TGTGCCAGCAGTGGAAAAGCGGGAGGGCCGAGCGGGCAGTACTTC. Amino acid sequence: CASSGKAGGPSGQYF. The chain recombines TRBV2 with TRBJ2-7; 10 bases align to TRBD2. CDR1 is SNHLY, CDR2 FYNNEI, per germline. Trimming took 4 bases from V and 9 from J; bases not matched to a gene: 12. The CDR3 spans 15 residues.

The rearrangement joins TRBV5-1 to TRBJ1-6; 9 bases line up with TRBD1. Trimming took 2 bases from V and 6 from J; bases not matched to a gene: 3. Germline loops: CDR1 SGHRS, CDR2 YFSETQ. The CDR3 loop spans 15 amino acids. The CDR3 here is CASSFRTGANSPLHF. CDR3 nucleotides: TGCGCCAGCAGCTTCCGGACAGGGGCTAATTCACCCCTCCACTTT.

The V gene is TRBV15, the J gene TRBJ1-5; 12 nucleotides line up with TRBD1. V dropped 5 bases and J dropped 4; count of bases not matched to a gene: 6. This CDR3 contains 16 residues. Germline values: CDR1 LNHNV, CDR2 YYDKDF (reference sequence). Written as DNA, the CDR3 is TGTGCCACCAGCGGTTCGGGACAGGGGGCGAATCAGCCCCAGCATTTT. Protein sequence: CATSGSGQGANQPQHF. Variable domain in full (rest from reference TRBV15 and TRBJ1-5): DAMVIQNPRYQVTQFGKPVTLSCSQTLNHNVMYWYQQKSSQAPKLLFHYYDKDFNNEADTPDNFQSRRPNTSFCFLDIRSPGLGDTAMYLCATSGSGQGANQPQHFGDGTRLSIL.

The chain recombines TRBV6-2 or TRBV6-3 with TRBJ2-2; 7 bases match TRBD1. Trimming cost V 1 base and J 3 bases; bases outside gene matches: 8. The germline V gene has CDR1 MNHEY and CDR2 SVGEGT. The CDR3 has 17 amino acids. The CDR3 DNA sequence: TGTGCCAGCAGTTACTACGTGGGACAGCCATACACCGGGGAGCTGTTTTTT. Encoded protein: CASSYYVGQPYTGELFF.

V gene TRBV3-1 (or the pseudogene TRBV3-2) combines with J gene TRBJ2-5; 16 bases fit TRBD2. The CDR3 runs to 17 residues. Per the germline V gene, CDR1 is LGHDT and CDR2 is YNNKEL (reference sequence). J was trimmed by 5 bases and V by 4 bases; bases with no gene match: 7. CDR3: CASSLGLAGGTGETQYF. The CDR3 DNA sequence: TGTGCCAGCAGCCTGGGACTAGCGGGAGGGACTGGCGAGACCCAGTACTTC.